A selection of T cell receptor beta chains follows, all from one sample in a study of T cell changes during pregnancy in multiple sclerosis. Profiling relied on immunoSEQ multiplex PCR, and the TCRdb table lists in-frame clones only, not all of them. In the table there are 95,000 to 100,000 clones, 80% to 95% of which are singletons. This specimen was peripheral blood, taken in the second trimester of pregnancy. The receptors were gathered from a female donor with multiple sclerosis, enrolled in a pregnancy study. CDR3s leave out the opening cysteine and the closing phenylalanine or tryptophan. Each record gives: V gene, clone size, CDR3 protein. Only part of the rows carry a size: once, few, many, or a class if the clone is expanded.

>TRBV25-1|NA
ASSLSGPTLGYEQF
>TRBV27|NA
ASSFPGDWLSGYT
>TRBV2|NA
ASSSHLRQASEQF
>TRBV18|once
ASSPPGFQGTEAF
>TRBV28|NA
ASSSLAGAINEQF
>TRBV9|NA
ASSVWGDSGNTIY
>TRBV2|NA
ASSAPDRGVPEAF
>TRBV2|once
ASREGQLTYEQY
>TRBV7-2|NA
ASSLSWTEQETQY
>TRBV14|NA
ASSQGTSGLYEQY
>TRBV28|NA
ASSSRRTGVLNTEAF
>TRBV28|NA
ASSMGTSGRAYFQQY
>TRBV5-1|NA
ASSGRADPYEQY
>TRBV28|NA
ASSSGGYNQPQH
>TRBV5-1|NA
ASSLVGGAVNTEAF
>TRBV6-5|few
ASSDGTGNTEAF
>TRBV27|NA
ASSLGTGALYGYT
>TRBV11-2|NA
ASSLKGAGGPAIQY
>TRBV10-1|NA
ASSPGVAPTYEQY
>TRBV27|NA
ASSYAGPSYEQY
>TRBV6-1|NA
AGRQGSPSYGYT
>TRBV5-6|NA
ASSLGRAGPYNEQF
>TRBV2|NA
ASKTSGNDEQY
>TRBV27|NA
ASSSTPRGVYGYT
>TRBV11-2|NA
ASSLGSGNYGYT
>TRBV2|NA
ASSEGGRALETGELF
>TRBV19|once
ASSIAGGAYEQY
>TRBV4-2|NA
ASSPPGGPPYEQY
>TRBV29-1|NA
SAEGIAF
>TRBV7-6|NA
ASSLVPGTNEQY
>TRBV29-1|NA
SVDSGGGEQY
>TRBV5-8|NA
ASSQGQGSQETQY
>TRBV6-6|once
ASSRGTSGIEQF